The source of this T cell receptor (beta chain) is a study of T cell changes during pregnancy in multiple sclerosis. Produced via immunoSEQ multiplex PCR; TCRdb's table is partial and in-frame only. Of tens of thousands of clones listed, about 92% were seen once; the top ten hold less than 0.65%. The table lists this clone with a count of one. CDR1 and CDR2 from the germline V gene are SGHTA and FQGNSA. J was trimmed by 6 bases and V by 4 bases; bases with no gene match: 10. The CDR3 covers 16 residues. The chain carries TRBV7-2 and TRBJ2-1, with 9 bases matching TRBD2. The input for sequencing was CD4+ T cells from peripheral blood mononuclear cells, taken after pregnancy. The origin of this receptor is a female donor with multiple sclerosis, enrolled in a pregnancy study. The CDR3, as DNA: TGTGCCAGCAGCTCGACTAGCGGATATATTGGCAATGAGCAGTTCTTC. As protein: CASSSTSGYIGNEQFF.